A selection of T cell receptor beta chains follows, all from one sample in a study of cytomegalovirus exposure and HLA in healthy donors. Assay used: immunoSEQ multiplex PCR; TCRdb lists only in-frame clones, some missing. The sample lists 55,000 to 75,000 clones, roughly 95% occurring once. The sequencing sample was made of PBMCs. The receptors come from a woman between 18 and 29 years old in good health and CMV-seronegative. CDR3s include the opening cysteine and the closing phenylalanine or tryptophan. Clone sizes are given selectively: once, few, many, or a class where the clone is expanded.

clone_size: .; j_call: TRBJ2-7; v_call: TRBV7-8; cdr3_aa: CASSPRPGWSEQYF
clone_size: .; j_call: TRBJ2-1; v_call: TRBV11-1; cdr3_aa: CASSLALALTGNEQFF
clone_size: .; j_call: TRBJ2-2; v_call: TRBV19; cdr3_aa: CASSTQGGTGELFF
clone_size: .; j_call: TRBJ2-7; v_call: TRBV28; cdr3_aa: CASSLSKGWEQYF
clone_size: once; j_call: TRBJ2-1; v_call: TRBV7-9; cdr3_aa: CASSPGGLGDNEQFF
clone_size: .; j_call: TRBJ2-3; v_call: TRBV6-5; cdr3_aa: CASSRGQSTDTQYF
clone_size: .; j_call: TRBJ2-1; v_call: TRBV7-9; cdr3_aa: CASSPGAGYSYNEQFF
clone_size: .; j_call: TRBJ2-2; v_call: TRBV27; cdr3_aa: CASSFPAGGQVGELFF
clone_size: .; j_call: TRBJ2-3; v_call: TRBV7-6; cdr3_aa: CGSSNRAGDTQYF
clone_size: .; j_call: TRBJ2-7; v_call: TRBV28; cdr3_aa: CASSPAAVSVSYEQYF
clone_size: .; j_call: TRBJ2-2; v_call: TRBV6-5; cdr3_aa: CASSYGQGNTGELFF
clone_size: .; j_call: TRBJ2-1; v_call: TRBV4-3; cdr3_aa: CASSPGGGGRSGYNEQFF
clone_size: once; j_call: TRBJ2-1; v_call: TRBV7-3; cdr3_aa: CASSISSGGAGNEQFF
clone_size: .; j_call: TRBJ2-7; v_call: TRBV5-4; cdr3_aa: CASSLAGQGGYEQYF
clone_size: .; j_call: TRBJ2-5; v_call: TRBV4-2; cdr3_aa: CASSQFLSGRGPEETQYF
clone_size: once; j_call: TRBJ2-1; v_call: TRBV15; cdr3_aa: CATSRVGRDEQFF
clone_size: .; j_call: TRBJ1-3; v_call: TRBV6-6; cdr3_aa: CASSYSGGQPGNTIYF
clone_size: .; j_call: TRBJ2-5; v_call: TRBV10-3; cdr3_aa: CAISEPAGGETQYF
clone_size: .; j_call: TRBJ2-3; v_call: TRBV7-3; cdr3_aa: CASSPPGITTDTQYF
clone_size: .; j_call: TRBJ2-2; v_call: TRBV9; cdr3_aa: CASSVALAGELGTGELFF
clone_size: .; j_call: TRBJ1-2; v_call: TRBV5-4; cdr3_aa: CASSPGQIFDYGYTF
clone_size: .; j_call: TRBJ1-2; v_call: TRBV10-3; cdr3_aa: CAISESAGSYTF
clone_size: once; j_call: TRBJ1-3; v_call: TRBV18; cdr3_aa: CASSPGLRSSGNTIYF
clone_size: once; j_call: TRBJ2-7; v_call: TRBV18; cdr3_aa: CASSPTRSNSYEQYF
clone_size: .; j_call: TRBJ2-7; v_call: TRBV11-2; cdr3_aa: CASSLFRQEAPSYEQYF
clone_size: .; j_call: TRBJ2-3; v_call: TRBV6-5; cdr3_aa: CASSYGTAYTDTQYF
clone_size: .; j_call: TRBJ2-5; v_call: TRBV7-2; cdr3_aa: CASSRRETQYF
clone_size: .; j_call: TRBJ2-7; v_call: TRBV4-2; cdr3_aa: CASSQDLGTYEQYF
clone_size: .; j_call: TRBJ2-2; v_call: TRBV5-1; cdr3_aa: CASSYRDYHTGELFF
clone_size: .; j_call: TRBJ1-1; v_call: TRBV6-5; cdr3_aa: CASSRTENTEAFF
clone_size: once; j_call: TRBJ2-6; v_call: TRBV5-1; cdr3_aa: CASSLVRGAPSSGANVLTF
clone_size: .; j_call: TRBJ2-7; v_call: TRBV9; cdr3_aa: CASSLGTAFSYEQYF